These 28 T cell receptor beta chains were all obtained from the same sample, sequenced in a study of molecular identifiers for immune sequencing clone quantification. In TCRdb, the PCR reads were re-called with MiXCR into one record per CDR3 protein. Of approximately 320,000 distinct CDR3 sequences in the sample, roughly 23% were seen once. The specimen sequenced was naive CD8+ T cells from blood, with Jurkat cell RNA spiked in. Subset reported: FACS-sorted CD8+CD4-CCR7+CD45RA+ naive T cells. All receptors come from a human donor in good health. Some libraries in this study had Jurkat cell RNA spiked in.

In its sample, this clonotype was seen a few times. The chain uses TRBV13 and TRBJ1-1, with a weak D call TRBD1 (6 bases). CDR3 size: 14 residues. The germline V gene has CDR1 PRHDT and CDR2 FYEKMQ (reference sequence). Trimming removed 4 bases at V and 5 bases at J, with 14 bases between. The CDR3 region is CASSSGGAYTEAFF. Here the CDR3 DNA reads TGTGCCAGCAGCTCCGGGGGGGCCTATACTGAAGCTTTCTTT.

This clonotype was seen at least ten times. The rearrangement joins TRBV25-1 to TRBJ2-1, with TRBD2 matching 8 bases. J was trimmed by 9 bases and V by 2 bases; bases with no gene match: 6. Germline V gene data show CDR1 as MGHDK and CDR2 as SYGVNS. This CDR3 is built from 14 residues. CDR3 sequence: CASSEDGRGVEQFF. CDR3 sequence (DNA): TGTGCCAGCAGTGAAGACGGGAGGGGGGTTGAGCAGTTCTTC.

Ten or more counts support this clonotype. V is TRBV29-1 and J is TRBJ2-3, with TRBD2 matching 12 bases. CDR1 is SQVTM, CDR2 ANQGSEA, per germline. The CDR3 has 19 amino acids. The J segment lost 1 base and the V segment lost 5 bases, leaving 16 bases of the junction unmatched. The CDR3 bases are TGCAGCGTTCCCCCTACTAGCGGGAGGCGAGCACAGCGCACAGATACGCAGTATTTT. Translated: CSVPPTSGRRAQRTDTQYF.

A few counts support this clonotype. This sequence joins TRBV14 and TRBJ1-1; no firm D call. This CDR3 has 12 residues. V lost 9 bases and J 6 bases, leaving 14 bases between the germline ends. Germline CDR1 is SGHDN and CDR2 is FVKESK. CDR3 protein: CASSAGKAEAFF. The CDR3 nucleotides are TGTGCCAGTTCGGCGGGTAAGGCTGAAGCTTTCTTT. Full variable domain (rest looked up from reference TRBV14 and TRBJ1-1): EAGVTQFPSHSVIEKGQTVTLRCDPISGHDNLYWYRRVMGKEIKFLLHFVKESKQDESGMPNNRFLAERTGGTYSTLKVQPAELEDSGVYFCASSAGKAEAFFGQGTRLTVV.

Turning to this clonotype: A much larger clone lies a single base off, so this may be a read error. The chain uses TRBV11-1 and TRBJ2-7, with D unclear. The CDR3 covers 12 residues. CDR1 and CDR2 (germline): SGHAT, FQDESV (reference sequence). CDR3 sequence: CASSLTSYEQSF. The CDR3 coding sequence is TGTGCCAGCAGCTTAACCTCCTACGAGCAGTCCTTC.

This clonotype was observed many times. The chain couples TRBV7-8 to TRBJ2-3; D not resolved. The CDR3 consists of 16 residues. CDR1 SGHVS and CDR2 FQNEAQ come from the germline V gene. Trimming removed 1 base from V and 0 bases from J, with 11 bases in between. The CDR3: CASSLGAWGSTDTQYF. For the CDR3, the DNA is TGTGCCAGCAGCTTAGGAGCCTGGGGTAGCACAGATACGCAGTATTTT.

The chain links TRBV4-1 to TRBJ2-1; a weak D match, TRBD2 (6 bases). Between the trimmed V and J ends, which lost 3 bases and 5 bases, there was a span of 14 bases. Germline V gene lookup returns CDR1 MGHRA and CDR2 YSYEKL. The CDR3 is 15 residues long. The CDR3 protein is CASSHGSGGHNEQFF. CDR3 nucleotides: TGCGCCAGCAGCCACGGTAGCGGAGGTCACAATGAGCAGTTCTTC.

This clonotype was counted only a few times. The chain is built from TRBV7-8 and TRBJ2-1; the D gene could be TRBD1 or TRBD2 (6 bases each). There are 16 residues in the CDR3. CDR1 SGHVS and CDR2 FQNEAQ come from the germline V gene. With 5 bases removed from V and 6 bases from J, the gap between germline ends came to 20 bases. The CDR3 loop reads CASSQEWGAWANEQFF. The CDR3 DNA is TGTGCCAGCAGCCAAGAGTGGGGGGCATGGGCCAATGAGCAGTTCTTC.

This clonotype was observed at least ten times. The V gene is TRBV20-1, the J gene TRBJ2-7, with D perhaps TRBD2 (6 bases). The length of the CDR3 is 14 residues. Trimming left V 6 bases short and J 0 bases short, with 15 bases between. Germline assignment: CDR1 DFQATT and CDR2 SNEGSKA (reference sequence). In DNA, the CDR3 is TGCAGTGCCGTCGGGTCGGGACTCTCCTACGAGCAGTACTTC. It codes for CSAVGSGLSYEQYF.

This clonotype was counted only a few times. The chain recombines TRBV19 with TRBJ2-7; D is uncertain. Per germline, CDR1 LNHDA and CDR2 SQIVND (reference sequence). This CDR3 has 13 amino acids. Trimming cost V 4 bases and J 3 bases, with 10 bases left between them. The CDR3 loop is CASSTGPYYEQYF. CDR3 nucleotides: TGTGCCAGTAGTACCGGACCGTACTACGAGCAGTACTTC.

This clonotype came up many times. The genes are TRBV29-1 and TRBJ2-1, with D possibly being TRBD1 (7 bases). Germline CDR1 reads SQVTM; CDR2 reads ANQGSEA. The CDR3 consists of 14 residues. The V end lost 3 bases, the J end lost 4 bases, and 13 bases lay between the germline ends. The CDR3 coding sequence is TGCAGCGTTGAGGGCAGGGGGGAGTACAATGAGCAGTTCTTC. Translation gives CSVEGRGEYNEQFF.

This clonotype was counted at least ten times. DNA for the CDR3: TGCGCCAGCAGCCAAGATCAACAGGGCTACACAGATACGCAGTATTTT. This codes for CASSQDQQGYTDTQYF. The chain uses TRBV4-1 and TRBJ2-3, with a possible D match to TRBD1 (6 bases). CDR3 length equals 16 residues. Trimming removed 0 bases at V and 2 bases at J, with 12 bases between. The germline gives CDR1 MGHRA, CDR2 YSYEKL.

There are many counts of this clonotype. V gene TRBV29-1 combines with J gene TRBJ2-2; 7 bases are a match to TRBD1. CDR3 length equals 15 residues. J lost 0 bases, V lost 4 bases, and 5 bases had no gene match. The V gene's germline CDR1 is SQVTM and CDR2 ANQGSEA. The DNA of the CDR3 is TGCAGCGTTGCCGGGACAGCTACGAACACCGGGGAGCTGTTTTTT. This gives the protein CSVAGTATNTGELFF.

A single count supports this clonotype. Just one base apart from a much larger clone, this may be a read error. The J gene is TRBJ1-5, the V gene TRBV7-2; perhaps TRBD1 as D (5 bases). Germline CDR1 SGHTA, CDR2 FQGNSA. The CDR3 has 14 residues. CDR3 coding DNA: TGTGCCAGCAGCCAAGGGACGGTCAATCAGCCCCAGCGTTTT. As protein: CASSQGTVNQPQRF.

The sample holds many counts of this clonotype. As DNA, the CDR3 is TGTGCCAGCAGCATTACTGAAGCTTTCTTT. Protein product: CASSITEAFF. V and J are TRBV12-3 or TRBV12-4 and TRBJ1-1, with D unclear. This CDR3 is built from 10 residues. Trimming stripped 6 bases from V and 5 bases from J, with 4 bases between.

Concerning this clonotype itself: Being one base from a much bigger clone, this may be a read error. The rearrangement joins TRBV29-1 to TRBJ2-5; D might be TRBD1 (5 bases). The germline V gene encodes CDR1 SQVTM and CDR2 ANQGSEA. The CDR3 has 16 amino acids. CDR3 sequence (DNA): TGCAGCGTTGCTAGGGGTCGGGCGTTGGCCCAAGAGCCCCAGTACTTC. This codes for CSVARGRALAQEPQYF. The entire variable domain, with the rest obtained from reference TRBV29-1 and TRBJ2-5, is as follows: SAVISQKPSRDICQRGTSLTIQCQVDSQVTMMFWYRQQPGQSLTLIATANQGSEATYESGFVIDKFPISRPNLTFSTLTVSNMSPEDSSIYLCSVARGRALAQEPQYFGPGTRLLVL.

This clonotype was picked up many times. The rearrangement joins TRBV4-3 to TRBJ1-5; D perhaps matches TRBD1 (5 bases). The CDR3 has 15 amino acids. V shed 4 bases and J shed 0 bases, with 10 bases lying between them. CDR1 is LGHNA, CDR2 YSLEER, per germline. CDR3 in DNA: TGCGCCAGCAGCCGAGACAGCTATAGCAATCAGCCCCAGCATTTT. Its protein is CASSRDSYSNQPQHF.

With regard to this clonotype: A single base separates this from a much larger clone, so it may be a read error. V usage is TRBV15 and J usage is TRBJ1-1; 7 bases are shared with TRBD1. There are 12 residues in the CDR3. From germline, CDR1 is LNHNV and CDR2 YYDKDF (reference sequence). The chain's CDR3 is CAASRAGQEAFF. DNA of the CDR3: TGTGCCGCCAGCAGAGCGGGACAGGAAGCTTTCTTT. Full variable domain (missing parts from reference TRBV15 and TRBJ1-1): DAMVIQNPRYQVTQFGKPVTLSCSQTLNHNVMYWYQQKSSQAPKLLFHYYDKDFNNEADTPDNFQSRRPNTSFCFLDIRSPGLGDTAMYLCAASRAGQEAFFGQGTRLTVV.

This clonotype was detected many times. This chain joins TRBV27 and TRBJ2-7, with unresolved D. Germline CDR1 MNHEY, CDR2 SMNVEV (reference sequence). V was trimmed by 4 bases and J by 7 bases, leaving 8 bases between them. CDR3 length equals 11 residues. The CDR3 DNA reads as TGTGCCAGCAGTTCCATGGGGGAGCAGTACTTC. Translated, it gives CASSSMGEQYF.

A remark on this clonotype: This may be a read error, as it is one base from a much larger clone. The chain is built from TRBV5-1 and TRBJ1-1; D might be TRBD1 (5 bases). Germline-derived CDR1 and CDR2 are SGHRS and YFSETQ. CDR3 length: 17 residues. V gave up 1 base and J gave up 0 bases, with 16 bases separating them. In nucleotides, the CDR3 is TGCGCCAGCAGCTTGCCCAGGGTGGCAGGGATGAACACTGAAGCTTTCTTT. Translated, it gives CASSLPRVAGMNTEAFF.

This clonotype was seen many times. This chain joins TRBV25-1 and TRBJ2-2, with 8 bases fitting TRBD1. Germline assignment: CDR1 MGHDK and CDR2 SYGVNS. Trimming took 3 bases from V and 5 from J; bases not matched to a gene: 5. This CDR3 region has 15 residues. CDR3 sequence reads: CASSEWTGITGELFF. DNA for the CDR3: TGTGCCAGCAGTGAGTGGACAGGGATTACCGGGGAGCTGTTTTTT.

This clonotype appeared a few times. The V and J genes are TRBV2 and TRBJ1-5, with D uncertain. Trimming left V 2 bases short and J 3 bases short, with 11 bases between. Per germline, CDR1 SNHLY and CDR2 FYNNEI. This CDR3 has 15 residues. The CDR3: CASSEPGNPNQPQHF. As DNA, the CDR3 is TGTGCCAGCAGTGAACCGGGTAACCCCAATCAGCCCCAGCATTTT.

This clonotype has just a few counts. Germline and junction disagree at one end, which may indicate a read error. The genes are TRBV6-5 and TRBJ2-2, with TRBD2 identical over 8 bases. The germline CDR1 and CDR2 sequences are MNHEY and SVGAGI. The CDR3 length is 15 residues. CDR3 amino acids: CASSYYSGNNGELFF. Written as DNA, the CDR3 is TGTGCCAGCAGTTACTATAGCGGGAACAACGGGGAGCTGTTTTTT.

This clonotype was picked up many times. The chain combines TRBV7-8 with TRBJ1-1; unclear D gene. Germline assignment: CDR1 SGHVS and CDR2 FQNEAQ. The CDR3 has 13 residues. Trimming took 1 base from V and 6 from J, leaving 9 bases between them. For the CDR3, the DNA is TGTGCCAGCAGCTTAGAAAGGGTCCCTGAAGCTTTCTTT. Translated: CASSLERVPEAFF.

V is TRBV4-1 and J is TRBJ2-2; D is perhaps TRBD2 (6 bases). The CDR3 spans 16 residues. V gave up 0 bases and J gave up 3 bases, with 11 bases separating them. Germline V gene data show CDR1 as MGHRA and CDR2 as YSYEKL. CDR3 DNA: TGCGCCAGCAGCCAAGATGGTAGCGGTTACACCGGGGAGCTGTTTTTT. Translated, it gives CASSQDGSGYTGELFF.

Note on this clonotype: Lacking the conserved final phenylalanine or tryptophan, this CDR3 likely reflects a read error. The chain has TRBV3-1 and TRBJ2-3; D may correspond to TRBD1 or TRBD2 (5 bases each). This CDR3 has 14 amino acids. Looked up from germline, CDR1 is LGHDT and CDR2 is YNNKEL (reference sequence). Trimming removed 0 bases at V and 6 bases at J, with 10 bases between. CDR3 DNA sequence: TGTGCCAGCAGCCAAGAGGGGGATTCGGATACGCAGTATCTT. Translation gives CASSQEGDSDTQYL.

Notes on this clonotype: Being one base from a much bigger clone, this may be a read error. This chain links TRBV7-9 with TRBJ2-7; possible D gene TRBD2, 5 bases. The germline CDR1 and CDR2 sequences are SEHNR and FQNEAQ (reference sequence). CDR3 size: 16 residues. The V end lost 4 bases, the J end lost 7 bases, and 23 bases lay between the germline ends. This CDR3 reads CASSSPKDDYTSEQYF. CDR3 DNA sequence: TGTGCCAGCAGCTCACCCAAAGACGACTATACCTCGGAGCAGTACTTC. Filled out from reference TRBV7-9 and TRBJ2-7, the complete variable domain reads DTGVSQNPRHKITKRGQNVTFRCDPISEHNRLYWYRQTLGQGPEFLTYFQNEAQLEKSRLLSDRFSAERPKGSFSTLEIQRTEQGDSAMYLCASSSPKDDYTSEQYFGPGTRLTVT.

Comment on this clonotype: The CDR3 carries no conserved terminal phenylalanine or tryptophan, so it likely arises from a read error. The chain recombines TRBV6-5 with TRBJ2-5, with 8 bases aligning to TRBD1. CDR1 is MNHEY and CDR2 is SVGAGI in the germline V gene. This CDR3 has 17 amino acids. Unmatched junction bases numbered 10, after V lost 0 bases and J lost 4 bases. CDR3 sequence (DNA): TGTGCCAGCAGTTACTCGAGGTCCAGGGGGCGCGGAGAGACCCAGTACTCC. Translating gives CASSYSRSRGRGETQYS.